Detailed here is one T cell receptor (beta chain). The CDR3 sequence is 17 residues long. Looked up from germline, CDR1 is MNHEY and CDR2 is SMNVEV (reference sequence). J lost 0 bases, V lost 3 bases, and 9 bases had no gene match. The data belong to a study of blood T cell repertoires in COVID-19. Study at large: T cells, B-cell-depleted T cells, or PBMCs provided the cDNA or gDNA that served as material.

Original data processing: By means of reference gene primer amplification, nucleated cell counts were estimated. Generated by immunoSEQ multiplex PCR, the TCRdb table keeps only in-frame clones and is missing some. V and J calls and clone size are copied from that table; D and trimming were computed from the DNA. Found here are 350,000 or so clones, 92% of them singletons; the top ten hold roughly 20%. The sample consisted of PBMCs or T cells enriched from blood (not recorded which). The receptor was derived from a young woman who had recovered from COVID-19. The chain employs TRBV27 and TRBJ1-1; 8 bases fit TRBD1. The CDR3 nucleotides read TGTGCCAGCAGTTTGGACAGGGAGGTCACTATGAACACTGAAGCTTTCTTT. Encoded protein: CASSLDREVTMNTEAFF.